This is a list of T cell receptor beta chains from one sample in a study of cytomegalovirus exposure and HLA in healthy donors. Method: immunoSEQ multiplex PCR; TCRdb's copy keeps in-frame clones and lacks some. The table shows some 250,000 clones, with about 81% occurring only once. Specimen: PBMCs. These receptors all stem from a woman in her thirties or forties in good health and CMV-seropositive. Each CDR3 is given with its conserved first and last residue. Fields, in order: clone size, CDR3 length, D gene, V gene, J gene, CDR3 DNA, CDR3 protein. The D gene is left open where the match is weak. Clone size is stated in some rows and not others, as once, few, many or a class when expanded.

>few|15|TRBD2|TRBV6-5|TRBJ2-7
TGTGCCAGCAGTTCAAGGACTAGCGGGGCCTACGAGCAGTACTTC
CASSSRTSGAYEQYF
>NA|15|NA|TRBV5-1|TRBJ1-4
TGCGCCAGCAGCACCTACTCTGCAACTAATGAAAAACTGTTTTTT
CASSTYSATNEKLFF
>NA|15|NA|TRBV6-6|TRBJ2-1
TGTGCCAGCAGTAAAAACAGGGGGGGACAAGCTGAGCAGTTCTTC
CASSKNRGGQAEQFF
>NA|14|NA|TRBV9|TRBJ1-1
TGTGCCAGCAGCGTAGAATGGGTCGGGTCTGAAGCTTTCTTT
CASSVEWVGSEAFF
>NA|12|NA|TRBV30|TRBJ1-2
TGTGCCTGGAGTGGGCAGGGTCTTGGCTACACCTTC
CAWSGQGLGYTF
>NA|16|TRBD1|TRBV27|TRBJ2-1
TGTGCCAGCAGTGAGAGGACAGGGGGCTCCTACAATGAGCAGTTCTTC
CASSERTGGSYNEQFF
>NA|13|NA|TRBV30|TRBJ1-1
TGTGCCTGGAGTGTACTTAGGAACACTGAAGCTTTCTTT
CAWSVLRNTEAFF
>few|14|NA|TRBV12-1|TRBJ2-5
TGTGCCAGCAGCTTTGACAGGGGGCAAGAGACCCAGTACTTC
CASSFDRGQETQYF
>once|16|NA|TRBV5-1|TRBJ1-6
TGCGCCAGCAGCCTCACAGGGAGCTCCTATAATTCACCCCTCCACTTT
CASSLTGSSYNSPLHF
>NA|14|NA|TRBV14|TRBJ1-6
TGTGCCAGCAGCCTCCGACCAGCCGGGTCACCCCTCCACTTT
CASSLRPAGSPLHF
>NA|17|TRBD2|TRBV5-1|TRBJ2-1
TGCGCCAGCAGCTTGAGGGTCGGGACTAGCGGGCTCTATGAGCAGTTCTTC
CASSLRVGTSGLYEQFF
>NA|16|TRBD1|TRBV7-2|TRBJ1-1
TGTGCCAGCAGCTTAAGACAGGGGAAAGGGAACACTGAAGCTTTCTTT
CASSLRQGKGNTEAFF
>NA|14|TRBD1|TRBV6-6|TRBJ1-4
TGTGCCAGCACCAAGGGACAGGAAAATGAAAAACTGTTTTTT
CASTKGQENEKLFF
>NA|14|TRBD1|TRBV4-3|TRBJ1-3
TGCGCCAGCAGCCAAGGGACAGGGAGGAACACCATATATTTT
CASSQGTGRNTIYF
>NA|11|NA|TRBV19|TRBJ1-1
TGTGCCAGCAGACTAAACACTGAAGCTTTCTTT
CASRLNTEAFF
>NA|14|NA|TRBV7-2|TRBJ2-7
TGTGCCAGCAAGGAAAGGGGGATTCAGAGCGAGCAGTACTTC
CASKERGIQSEQYF